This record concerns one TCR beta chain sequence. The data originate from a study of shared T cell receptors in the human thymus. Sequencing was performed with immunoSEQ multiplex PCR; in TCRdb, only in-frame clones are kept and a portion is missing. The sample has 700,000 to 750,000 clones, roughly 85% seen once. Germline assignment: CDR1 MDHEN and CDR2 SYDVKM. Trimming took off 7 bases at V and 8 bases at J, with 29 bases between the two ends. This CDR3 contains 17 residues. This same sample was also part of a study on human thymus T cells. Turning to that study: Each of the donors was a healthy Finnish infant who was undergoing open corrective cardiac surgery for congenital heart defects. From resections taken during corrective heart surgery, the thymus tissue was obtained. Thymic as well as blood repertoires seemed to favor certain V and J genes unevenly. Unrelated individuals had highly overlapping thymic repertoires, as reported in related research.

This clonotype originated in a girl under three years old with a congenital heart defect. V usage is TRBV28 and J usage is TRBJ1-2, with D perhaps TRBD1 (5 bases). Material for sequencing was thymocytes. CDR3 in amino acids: CASTTPSAGVNLGGYTF. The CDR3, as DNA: TGTGCCAGCACCACTCCTAGTGCGGGGGTAAACTTGGGAGGCTACACCTTC.